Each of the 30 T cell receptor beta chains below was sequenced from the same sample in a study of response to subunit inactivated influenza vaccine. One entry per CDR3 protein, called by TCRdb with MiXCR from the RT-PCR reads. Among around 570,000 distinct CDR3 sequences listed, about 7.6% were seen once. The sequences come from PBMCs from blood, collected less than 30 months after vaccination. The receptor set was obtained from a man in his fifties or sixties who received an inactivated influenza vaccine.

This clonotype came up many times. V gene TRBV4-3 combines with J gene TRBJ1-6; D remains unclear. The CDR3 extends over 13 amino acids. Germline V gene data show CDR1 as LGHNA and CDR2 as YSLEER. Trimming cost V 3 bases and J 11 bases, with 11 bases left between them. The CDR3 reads CASSQGPRAPLHF. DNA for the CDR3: TGCGCCAGCAGCCAGGGCCCAAGGGCACCCCTCCACTTT.

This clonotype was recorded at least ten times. CDR3 residues: CASSRLGVRQADTQYF. CDR3 sequence (DNA): TGTGCCAGCAGCCGCCTGGGCGTCAGACAGGCAGATACGCAGTATTTT. The chain couples TRBV7-2 to TRBJ2-3, with a weak D call TRBD1 (6 bases). This CDR3 region has 16 residues. The ends were cut back, 5 bases at V and 4 bases at J, with 19 bases in the middle. Germline V gives CDR1 SGHTA, CDR2 FQGNSA.

As DNA, the CDR3 is TGCAGTGCTAGTTCCTCGGAGGGCGATCAGCCCCAGCATTTT. Translated, it gives CSASSSEGDQPQHF. The V and J genes are TRBV20-1 and TRBJ1-5; D remains unclear. Trimming took off 3 bases at V and 5 bases at J, with 14 bases between the two ends. The germline V gene encodes CDR1 DFQATT and CDR2 SNEGSKA (reference sequence). The CDR3 length is 14 residues.

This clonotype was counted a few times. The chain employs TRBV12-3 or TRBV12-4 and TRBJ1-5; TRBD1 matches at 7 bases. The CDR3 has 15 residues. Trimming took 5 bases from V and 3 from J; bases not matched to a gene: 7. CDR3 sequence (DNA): TGTGCCAGCAGTCCAGGGGGAACGACCAATCAGCCCCAGCATTTT. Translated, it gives CASSPGGTTNQPQHF.

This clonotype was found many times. CDR3 in DNA: TGCAGCGTTGGATGGGCTAGCGGGAGGGATGAGCAGTTCTTC. Translated: CSVGWASGRDEQFF. V gene TRBV29-1 combines with J gene TRBJ2-1; 12 positions agree with TRBD2. The CDR3 spans 14 residues. Germline CDR1 reads SQVTM; CDR2 reads ANQGSEA. The J segment lost 8 bases and the V segment lost 4 bases, leaving 6 bases of the junction unmatched.

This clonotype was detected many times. CDR3 nucleotide sequence: TGTGCCAGCAGCCCAGGGAACTATGGCTACACCTTC. Translation gives CASSPGNYGYTF. The gene calls are TRBV19 and TRBJ1-2, with D possibly matching TRBD1 (5 bases). Trimming stripped 9 bases from V and 2 bases from J, with 10 bases between. The CDR3 has 12 residues. The V gene's germline CDR1 is LNHDA and CDR2 SQIVND (reference sequence).

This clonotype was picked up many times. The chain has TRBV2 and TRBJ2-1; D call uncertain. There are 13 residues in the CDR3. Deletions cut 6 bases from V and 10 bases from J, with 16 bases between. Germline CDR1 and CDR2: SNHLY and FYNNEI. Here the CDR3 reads CASSRLVMLEQFF. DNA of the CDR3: TGTGCCAGCAGCCGGCTGGTCATGTTAGAGCAGTTCTTC. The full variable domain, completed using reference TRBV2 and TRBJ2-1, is EPEVTQTPSHQVTQMGQEVILRCVPISNHLYFYWYRQILGQKVEFLVSFYNNEISEKSEIFDDQFSVERPDGSNFTLKIRSTKLEDSAMYFCASSRLVMLEQFFGPGTRLTVL.

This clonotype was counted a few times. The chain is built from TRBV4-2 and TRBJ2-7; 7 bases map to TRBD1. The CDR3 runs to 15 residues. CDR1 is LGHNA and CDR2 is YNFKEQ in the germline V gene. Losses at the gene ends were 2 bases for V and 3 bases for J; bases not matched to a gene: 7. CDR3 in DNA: TGTGCCAGCAGCCAACATACAGGGGCCGGCTACGAGCAGTACTTC. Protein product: CASSQHTGAGYEQYF.

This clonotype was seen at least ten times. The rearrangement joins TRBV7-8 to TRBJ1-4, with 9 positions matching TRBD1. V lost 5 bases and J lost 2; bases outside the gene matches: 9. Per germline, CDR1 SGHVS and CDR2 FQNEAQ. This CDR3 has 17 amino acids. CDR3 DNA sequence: TGTGCCAGCAGCCGGGACAGGGAGGATTCGACTAATGAAAAACTGTTTTTT. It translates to CASSRDREDSTNEKLFF.

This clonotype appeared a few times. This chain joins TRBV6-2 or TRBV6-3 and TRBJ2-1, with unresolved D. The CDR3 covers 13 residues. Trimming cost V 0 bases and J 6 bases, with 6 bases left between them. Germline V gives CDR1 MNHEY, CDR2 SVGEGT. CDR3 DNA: TGTGCCAGCAGTTACTCGACCCTCAATGAGCAGTTCTTC. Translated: CASSYSTLNEQFF.

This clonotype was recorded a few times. The CDR3, as DNA: TGCGCCAGCAGCTTGGGCGATGGGTGGACCCAGTACTTC. The encoded protein is CASSLGDGWTQYF. The gene calls are TRBV5-1 and TRBJ2-5; no reliable D call. Trimming pared 0 bases from V and 7 bases from J, leaving 10 bases between. CDR3 length: 13 amino acids. Per germline, CDR1 SGHRS and CDR2 YFSETQ. Together with reference TRBV5-1 and TRBJ2-5, the CDR3 gives the full variable domain: KAGVTQTPRYLIKTRGQQVTLSCSPISGHRSVSWYQQTPGQGLQFLFEYFSETQRNKGNFPGRFSGRQFSNSRSEMNVSTLELGDSALYLCASSLGDGWTQYFGPGTRLLVL.

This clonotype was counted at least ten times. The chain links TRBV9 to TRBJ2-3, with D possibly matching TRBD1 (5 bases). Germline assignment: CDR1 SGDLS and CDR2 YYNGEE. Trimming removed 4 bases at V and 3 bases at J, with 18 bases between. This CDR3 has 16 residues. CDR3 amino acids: CASSLGTLSGTDTQYF. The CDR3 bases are TGTGCCAGCAGCCTGGGCACCCTCTCAGGGACAGATACGCAGTATTTT.

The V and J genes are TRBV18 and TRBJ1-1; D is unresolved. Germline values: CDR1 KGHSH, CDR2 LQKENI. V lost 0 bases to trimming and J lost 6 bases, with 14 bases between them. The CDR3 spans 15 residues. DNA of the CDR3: TGTGCCAGCTCACCACCCGCCCTTTCTGGCGCTGAAGCTTTCTTT. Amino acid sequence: CASSPPALSGAEAFF. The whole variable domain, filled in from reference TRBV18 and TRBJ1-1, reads NAGVMQNPRHLVRRRGQEARLRCSPMKGHSHVYWYRQLPEEGLKFMVYLQKENIIDESGMPKERFSAEFPKEGPSILRIQQVVRGDSAAYFCASSPPALSGAEAFFGQGTRLTVV.

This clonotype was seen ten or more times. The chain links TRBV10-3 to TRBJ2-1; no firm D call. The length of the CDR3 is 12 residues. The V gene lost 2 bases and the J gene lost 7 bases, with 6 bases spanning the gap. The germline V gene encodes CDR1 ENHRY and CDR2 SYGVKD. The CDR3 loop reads CAISESVNEQFF. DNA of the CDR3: TGTGCCATCAGTGAGAGTGTAAATGAGCAGTTCTTC.

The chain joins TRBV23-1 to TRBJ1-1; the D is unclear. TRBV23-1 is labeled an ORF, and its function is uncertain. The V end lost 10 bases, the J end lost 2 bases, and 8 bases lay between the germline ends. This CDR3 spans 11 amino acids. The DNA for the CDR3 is TGCGCCATCTTAAAAAACACTGAAGCTTTCTTT. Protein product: CAILKNTEAFF.

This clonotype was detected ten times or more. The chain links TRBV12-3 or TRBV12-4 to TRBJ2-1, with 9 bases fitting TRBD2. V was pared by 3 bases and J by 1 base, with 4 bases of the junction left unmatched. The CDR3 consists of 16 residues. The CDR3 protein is CASSFRRGGSYNEQFF. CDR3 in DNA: TGTGCCAGCAGTTTCCGGCGGGGGGGTTCCTACAATGAGCAGTTCTTC.

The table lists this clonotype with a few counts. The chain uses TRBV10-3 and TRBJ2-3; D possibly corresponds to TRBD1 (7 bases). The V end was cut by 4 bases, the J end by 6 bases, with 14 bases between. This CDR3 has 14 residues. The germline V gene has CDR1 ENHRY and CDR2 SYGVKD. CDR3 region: CAISGGRGDDTQYF. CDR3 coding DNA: TGTGCCATCAGTGGGGGCAGGGGGGACGATACGCAGTATTTT.

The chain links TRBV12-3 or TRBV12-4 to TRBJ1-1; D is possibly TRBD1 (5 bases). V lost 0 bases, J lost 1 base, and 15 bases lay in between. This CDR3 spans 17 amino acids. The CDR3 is CASSLAPQRDGNTEAFF. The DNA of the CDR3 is TGTGCCAGCAGTTTAGCGCCCCAGAGGGACGGGAACACTGAAGCTTTCTTT.

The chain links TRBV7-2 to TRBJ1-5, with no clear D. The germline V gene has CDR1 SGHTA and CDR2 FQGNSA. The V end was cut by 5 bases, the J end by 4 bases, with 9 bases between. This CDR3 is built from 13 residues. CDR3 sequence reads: CASSPEPNQPQHF. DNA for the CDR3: TGTGCCAGCAGCCCGGAGCCGAATCAGCCCCAGCATTTT.

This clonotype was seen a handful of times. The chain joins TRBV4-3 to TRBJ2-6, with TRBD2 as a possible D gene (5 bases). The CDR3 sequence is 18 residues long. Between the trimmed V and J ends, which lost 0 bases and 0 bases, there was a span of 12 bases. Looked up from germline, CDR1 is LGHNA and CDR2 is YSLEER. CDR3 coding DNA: TGCGCCAGCAGCCAAGATGAGGGATTCAACTCTGGGGCCAACGTCCTGACTTTC. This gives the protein CASSQDEGFNSGANVLTF.

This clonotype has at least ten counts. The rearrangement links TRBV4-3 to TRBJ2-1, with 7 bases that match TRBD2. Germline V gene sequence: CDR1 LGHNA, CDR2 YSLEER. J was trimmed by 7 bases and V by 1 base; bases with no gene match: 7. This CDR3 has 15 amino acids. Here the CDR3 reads CASSQAGGPLNEQFF. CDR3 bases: TGCGCCAGCAGCCAAGCGGGGGGACCTTTGAATGAGCAGTTCTTC.

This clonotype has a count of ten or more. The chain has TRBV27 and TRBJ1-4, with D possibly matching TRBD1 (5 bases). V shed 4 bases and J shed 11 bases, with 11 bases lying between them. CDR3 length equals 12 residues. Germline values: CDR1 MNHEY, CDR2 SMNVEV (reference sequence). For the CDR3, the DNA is TGTGCCAGCAGTTCCTTGGGGGGGAAACTGTTTTTT. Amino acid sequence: CASSSLGGKLFF.

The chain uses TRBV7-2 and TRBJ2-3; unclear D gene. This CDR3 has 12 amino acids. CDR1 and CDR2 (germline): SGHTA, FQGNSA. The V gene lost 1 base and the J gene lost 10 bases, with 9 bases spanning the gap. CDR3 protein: CASSLVLKAQYF. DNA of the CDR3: TGTGCCAGCAGCTTAGTCCTGAAAGCGCAGTATTTT.

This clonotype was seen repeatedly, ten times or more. The DNA for the CDR3 is TGTGCCAGCAGTTTATTTCCTAGCGGGAGGGCCGGCACAGATACGCAGTATTTT. Translating gives CASSLFPSGRAGTDTQYF. The chain combines TRBV12-3 or TRBV12-4 with TRBJ2-3; TRBD2 matches at 12 bases. The CDR3 covers 18 residues. The ends lost 2 bases at V and 1 base at J; junction bases unmatched: 7.

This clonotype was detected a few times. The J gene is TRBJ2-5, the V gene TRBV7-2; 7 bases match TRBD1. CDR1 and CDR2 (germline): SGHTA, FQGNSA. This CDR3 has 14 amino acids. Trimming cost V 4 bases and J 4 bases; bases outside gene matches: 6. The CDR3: CASSSQGVSETQYF. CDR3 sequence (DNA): TGTGCCAGCAGCTCCCAGGGGGTGTCAGAGACCCAGTACTTC. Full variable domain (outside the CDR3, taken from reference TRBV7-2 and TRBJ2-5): GAGVSQSPSNKVTEKGKDVELRCDPISGHTALYWYRQSLGQGLEFLIYFQGNSAPDKSGLPSDRFSAERTGGSVSTLTIQRTQQEDSAVYLCASSSQGVSETQYFGPGTRLLVL.

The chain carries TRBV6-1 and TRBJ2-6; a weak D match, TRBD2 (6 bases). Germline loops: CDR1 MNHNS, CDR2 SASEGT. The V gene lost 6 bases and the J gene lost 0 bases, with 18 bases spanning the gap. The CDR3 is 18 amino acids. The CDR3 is CASSPLEGLSSGANVLTF. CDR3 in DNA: TGTGCCAGCAGCCCACTGGAGGGATTAAGCTCTGGGGCCAACGTCCTGACTTTC.

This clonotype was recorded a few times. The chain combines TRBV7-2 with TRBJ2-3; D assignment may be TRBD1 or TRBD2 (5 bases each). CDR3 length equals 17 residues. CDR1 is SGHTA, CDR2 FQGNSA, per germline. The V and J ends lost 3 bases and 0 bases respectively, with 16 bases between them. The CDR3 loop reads CASSFFTGTASTDTQYF. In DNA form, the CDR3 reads TGTGCCAGCAGCTTCTTTACCGGGACCGCCAGCACAGATACGCAGTATTTT.

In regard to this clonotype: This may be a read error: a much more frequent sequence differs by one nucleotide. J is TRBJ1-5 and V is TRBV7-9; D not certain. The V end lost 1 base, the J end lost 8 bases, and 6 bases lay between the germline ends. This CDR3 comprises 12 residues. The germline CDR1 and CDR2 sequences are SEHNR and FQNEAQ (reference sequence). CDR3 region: CASSLGGEPQHF. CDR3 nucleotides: TGTGCCAGCAGCTTAGGTGGTGAGCCCCAGCATTTT.

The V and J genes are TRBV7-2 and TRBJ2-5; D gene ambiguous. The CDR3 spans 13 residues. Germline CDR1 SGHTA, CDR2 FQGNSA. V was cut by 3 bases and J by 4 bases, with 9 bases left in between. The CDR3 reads CASSFIKLETQYF. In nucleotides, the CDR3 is TGTGCCAGCAGCTTTATCAAATTAGAGACCCAGTACTTC.

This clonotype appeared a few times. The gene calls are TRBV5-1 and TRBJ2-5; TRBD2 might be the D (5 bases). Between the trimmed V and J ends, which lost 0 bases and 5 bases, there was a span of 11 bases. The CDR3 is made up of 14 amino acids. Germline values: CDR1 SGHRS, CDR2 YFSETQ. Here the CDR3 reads CASSLGRGMETQYF. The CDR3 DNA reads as TGCGCCAGCAGCTTGGGCCGGGGTATGGAGACCCAGTACTTC.